The rows below give T cell receptor beta chains drawn from one sample of a study of blood T cell repertoires in COVID-19. The assay was immunoSEQ multiplex PCR, and TCRdb's table has in-frame clones only and misses some. The data show around 700,000 clones, about nine tenths seen once. The specimen was peripheral blood. The origin of the receptors is a woman in her late teens or twenties with acute or convalescent COVID-19. CDR3s include the opening cysteine and the closing phenylalanine or tryptophan. D genes are given only for firm matches. Size is stated for part of the rows, as once, few or many counts, or as a class when the clone is expanded.

J gene: TRBJ2-7; clone size: once; V gene: TRBV2; D gene: -; CDR3 DNA: TGTGCCAGCAGTGAAAGGGAGCTCTACGAGCAGTACTTC; CDR3 protein: CASSERELYEQYF
J gene: TRBJ2-2; clone size: once; V gene: TRBV24-1; D gene: -; CDR3 DNA: TGTGCCACCAGTGATTTGGGAGGAACCGGGGAGCTGTTTTTT; CDR3 protein: CATSDLGGTGELFF
J gene: TRBJ1-5; clone size: -; V gene: TRBV6-5; D gene: -; CDR3 DNA: TGTGCCAGCAAGGGGTGGGTTCAGCCCCAGCATTTT; CDR3 protein: CASKGWVQPQHF
J gene: TRBJ2-1; clone size: -; V gene: TRBV6-2/TRBV6-3; D gene: TRBD2; CDR3 DNA: TGTGCCAGCAGCCGGGGGAGTAGCGGGGGCTCGGGTCGGCAGTTCTTC; CDR3 protein: CASSRGSSGGSGRQFF
J gene: TRBJ2-7; clone size: -; V gene: TRBV7-6; D gene: TRBD2; CDR3 DNA: TGTGCCAGCAGCGCACGATCTAGCGGGGGGGTAAACGAGCAGTACTTC; CDR3 protein: CASSARSSGGVNEQYF
J gene: TRBJ1-3; clone size: -; V gene: TRBV2; D gene: TRBD1; CDR3 DNA: TGTGCCAGCTCAGGGGGCCTGACGGCTGGAAACACCATATATTTT; CDR3 protein: CASSGGLTAGNTIYF
J gene: TRBJ1-4; clone size: -; V gene: TRBV27; D gene: TRBD1; CDR3 DNA: TGTGCCAGCAGGGGGACAGGGGGTAGTGAAAAACTGTTTTTT; CDR3 protein: CASRGTGGSEKLFF
J gene: TRBJ1-3; clone size: -; V gene: TRBV19; D gene: TRBD1; CDR3 DNA: TGTGCCAGTAGTTTGCAGGGGGTCCTCTCTGGAAACACCATATATTTT; CDR3 protein: CASSLQGVLSGNTIYF
J gene: TRBJ2-7; clone size: -; V gene: TRBV6-5; D gene: -; CDR3 DNA: TGTGCCAGCAGTCCCCAACAGGCAAGCTCCTACGAGCAGTACTTC; CDR3 protein: CASSPQQASSYEQYF
J gene: TRBJ1-5; clone size: -; V gene: TRBV18; D gene: -; CDR3 DNA: TGTGCCAGCTCACCACCGGGCGGCAATCAGCCCCAGCATTTT; CDR3 protein: CASSPPGGNQPQHF
J gene: TRBJ2-3; clone size: -; V gene: TRBV6-1; D gene: TRBD2; CDR3 DNA: TGTGCCAGCAGTGACGGGTCGGGGGGGTGGTCAGATACGCAGTATTTT; CDR3 protein: CASSDGSGGWSDTQYF
J gene: TRBJ1-2; clone size: -; V gene: TRBV28; D gene: -; CDR3 DNA: TGTGCCAGCAGTCCCCAGGGAAGGGGCTATGGCTACACCTTC; CDR3 protein: CASSPQGRGYGYTF
J gene: TRBJ2-7; clone size: -; V gene: TRBV19; D gene: -; CDR3 DNA: TGTGCCAGTAGTATCCCAGGTTCCCTTACGGGGGAGCAGTACTTC; CDR3 protein: CASSIPGSLTGEQYF
J gene: TRBJ2-1; clone size: -; V gene: TRBV5-6; D gene: -; CDR3 DNA: TGTGCCAGCAGCCTGTCAGGGCCTGAGCAGTTCTTC; CDR3 protein: CASSLSGPEQFF
J gene: TRBJ2-7; clone size: -; V gene: TRBV24-1; D gene: -; CDR3 DNA: TGTGCCACCAGTGATTCAGGGTCCCTCCGCTACGAGCAGTACTTC; CDR3 protein: CATSDSGSLRYEQYF
J gene: TRBJ1-2; clone size: -; V gene: TRBV6-5; D gene: -; CDR3 DNA: TGTGCCAGCAGTTACGGTGTCGGCTATGGCTACACCTTC; CDR3 protein: CASSYGVGYGYTF
J gene: TRBJ1-2; clone size: -; V gene: TRBV7-9; D gene: -; CDR3 DNA: TGTGCCAGCAGCTTCTTTCACAGGCCGGACCCTAACTATGGCTACACCTTC; CDR3 protein: CASSFFHRPDPNYGYTF
J gene: TRBJ1-2; clone size: -; V gene: TRBV6-5; D gene: -; CDR3 DNA: TGTGCCAGCAGTTACTCGGGGGGGCTTGGCTACACCTTC; CDR3 protein: CASSYSGGLGYTF
J gene: TRBJ2-3; clone size: -; V gene: TRBV13; D gene: -; CDR3 DNA: TGTGCCAGCAGCCCAGAGGCCTCAGAAGATACGCAGTATTTT; CDR3 protein: CASSPEASEDTQYF
J gene: TRBJ1-1; clone size: -; V gene: TRBV7-9; D gene: TRBD1; CDR3 DNA: TGTGCCAGCAGCTTATTTTCGAGGGGGCGAAGGAACACTGAAGCTTTCTTT; CDR3 protein: CASSLFSRGRRNTEAFF
J gene: TRBJ1-6; clone size: -; V gene: TRBV6-4; D gene: -; CDR3 DNA: TGTGCCAGCAGTGTGTGGTCAGGGGAAAATTCACCCCTCCACTTT; CDR3 protein: CASSVWSGENSPLHF
J gene: TRBJ1-2; clone size: -; V gene: TRBV6-5; D gene: TRBD1; CDR3 DNA: TGTGCCAGCAGTTACTCGGCAGGGGGCAAGGGCTACACCTTC; CDR3 protein: CASSYSAGGKGYTF
J gene: TRBJ2-3; clone size: -; V gene: TRBV6-4; D gene: TRBD2; CDR3 DNA: TGTGCCAGCAGTGCGACTAGCGGTGGTACAGATACGCAGTATTTT; CDR3 protein: CASSATSGGTDTQYF
J gene: TRBJ1-2; clone size: -; V gene: TRBV28; D gene: -; CDR3 DNA: TGTGCCAGCATCGGGGGGTTAGACTATGGCTACACCTTC; CDR3 protein: CASIGGLDYGYTF
J gene: TRBJ2-6; clone size: -; V gene: TRBV5-1; D gene: TRBD1; CDR3 DNA: TGCGCCAGCAGCTTAAGGACAGGGGGCACCTCTGGGGCCAACGTCCTGACTTTC; CDR3 protein: CASSLRTGGTSGANVLTF
J gene: TRBJ1-2; clone size: -; V gene: TRBV10-3; D gene: TRBD1; CDR3 DNA: TGTGCCATCAGGGGACAGGGAGGGTATGGCTACACCTTC; CDR3 protein: CAIRGQGGYGYTF
J gene: TRBJ1-4; clone size: -; V gene: TRBV5-5; D gene: -; CDR3 DNA: TGTGCCAGCAGCAACCCACAGGGATGGAATGAAAAACTGTTTTTT; CDR3 protein: CASSNPQGWNEKLFF
J gene: TRBJ1-1; clone size: -; V gene: TRBV19; D gene: -; CDR3 DNA: TGTGCCAGTTGTTATCAACCCAACATGAACACTGAAGCTTTCTTT; CDR3 protein: CASCYQPNMNTEAFF
J gene: TRBJ2-3; clone size: -; V gene: TRBV9; D gene: TRBD2; CDR3 DNA: TGTGCCAGCAGCGTCTTGGGAAGGACTAGTGGAGATACGCAGTATTTT; CDR3 protein: CASSVLGRTSGDTQYF
J gene: TRBJ1-2; clone size: -; V gene: TRBV19; D gene: TRBD1; CDR3 DNA: TGTGCCAGTTACGACAGGGGAATCTATGGCTACACCTTC; CDR3 protein: CASYDRGIYGYTF
J gene: TRBJ1-3; clone size: -; V gene: TRBV29-1; D gene: -; CDR3 DNA: TGCAGCATTCAGAGGGGGTTCGGAAACACCATATATTTT; CDR3 protein: CSIQRGFGNTIYF